The following is a T cell receptor (beta chain) sequence with its context. Its antigen is as yet unknown. Treatment-naive patients with stable or active relapsing-remitting disease were the multiple sclerosis controls. TEMRA cells were enriched by FACS, while CD8+ and CD4+ T cells were obtained through a negative isolation that was performed magnetically. This entry belongs to a study of CD8 T cells in Susac syndrome. Study-level points and caveats: The study's TCR sequencing and HLA analysis drew on a certain number of individuals. That number was acknowledged as relatively small.

RNA amounts of about 0.5 to 1 ug underwent reverse transcription with random hexamers. The method of amplification for TCR beta CDR3 was immunoSEQ multiplex PCR, covering 54 Vbeta and 13 Jbeta. Using its own MiXCR run on the immunoSEQ multiplex PCR reads, TCRdb lists one record per CDR3 protein. The table has around 200,000 distinct CDR3 sequences, about 94% seen once; the top ten hold 0.093%. The germline gives CDR1 SGHVS, CDR2 FQNEAQ. The CDR3 has 15 residues. V was trimmed by 6 bases and J by 1 base, leaving 13 bases between them. The rearrangement links TRBV7-8 to TRBJ1-5; the D gene is possibly TRBD1 (6 bases). The sample comprised CD4+ T cells from PBMCs. This TCR was sampled from a human donor with multiple sclerosis. CDR3 sequence: CASRAGTQSNQPQHF. The CDR3, as DNA: TGTGCCAGCAGGGCCGGGACACAGAGCAATCAGCCCCAGCATTTT.